What follows is one T cell receptor beta chain and its context. This specimen belongs to a study of blood T cell repertoires in COVID-19. On the study more broadly: Samples representing acute and convalescent COVID-19 were sourced from the United States, Italy and Spain. Sources were T cells, B-cell-depleted T cells, or PBMCs; the material itself was cDNA or gDNA.

Clones were sequenced by immunoSEQ multiplex PCR, and TCRdb holds only the in-frame ones, with some missing. This sample yields about 220,000 clones, of which 80% to 85% are seen a single time; roughly 6.2% belongs to the top ten. The CDR3 extends over 18 amino acids. Germline CDR1 is MDHEN and CDR2 is SYDVKM. V was clipped by 0 bases and J by 1 base; unmatched bases: 5. The TCR comes from a woman between 40 and 50 years old who had recovered from COVID-19. The chain uses TRBV28 and TRBJ1-5; TRBD1 agrees at 11 bases. Source material: PBMCs or T cells enriched from blood (not recorded which). The CDR3 reads CASSLWGQGGGSNQPQHF. DNA of the CDR3: TGTGCCAGCAGTTTATGGGGACAGGGGGGAGGGAGCAATCAGCCCCAGCATTTT. The entire variable domain, with the rest obtained from reference TRBV28 and TRBJ1-5, is as follows: DVKVTQSSRYLVKRTGEKVFLECVQDMDHENMFWYRQDPGLGLRLIYFSYDVKMKEKGDIPEGYSVSREKKERFSLILESASTNQTSMYLCASSLWGQGGGSNQPQHFGDGTRLSIL.